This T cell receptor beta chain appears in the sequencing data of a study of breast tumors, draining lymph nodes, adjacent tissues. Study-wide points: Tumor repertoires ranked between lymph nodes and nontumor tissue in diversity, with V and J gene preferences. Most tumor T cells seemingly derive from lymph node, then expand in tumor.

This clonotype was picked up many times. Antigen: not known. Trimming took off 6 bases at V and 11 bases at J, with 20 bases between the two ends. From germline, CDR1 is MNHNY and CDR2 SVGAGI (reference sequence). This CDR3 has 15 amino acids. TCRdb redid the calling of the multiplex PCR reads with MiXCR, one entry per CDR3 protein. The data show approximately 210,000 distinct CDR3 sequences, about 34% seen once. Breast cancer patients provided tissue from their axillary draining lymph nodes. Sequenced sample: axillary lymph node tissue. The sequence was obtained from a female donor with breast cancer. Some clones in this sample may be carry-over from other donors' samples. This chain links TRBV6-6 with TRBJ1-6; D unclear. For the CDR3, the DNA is TGTGCCAGCAGCAGACGGACCCTTAAAGAACCACCCCTCCACTTT. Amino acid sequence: CASSRRTLKEPPLHF.